Listed below are T cell receptor beta chains from one sample, sequenced in a study of cytomegalovirus exposure and HLA in healthy donors. Sequencing used immunoSEQ multiplex PCR; TCRdb keeps in-frame clones, though not all of them. This table holds about 98,000 clones, around 68% found once. Sequences were obtained from PBMCs. All receptors derive from a man aged 50-59 years in good health and CMV-seronegative. The CDR3 runs from the conserved cysteine through the conserved F or W. Fields, in order: V gene, J gene, CDR3 protein.

TRBV27	TRBJ2-5	CASSSVLFGGQETQYF
TRBV29-1	TRBJ1-2	CSVEGDSGYTF
TRBV5-4	TRBJ2-1	CASSLEGSSYNEQFF
TRBV14	TRBJ2-7	CASSQDSNSYEQYF
TRBV7-9	-	CASSPTRGLAGVSYEQYF
TRBV4-2	TRBJ2-7	CASSQDSRTSYYEQYF
TRBV28	TRBJ1-2	CASSLQGSPYGYTF
TRBV2	TRBJ2-1	CASSEESWSSYNEQFF
TRBV28	TRBJ2-7	CASDTTGALSYEQYF
TRBV6-1	TRBJ2-5	CASTEWGTGAETQYF
TRBV15	TRBJ1-5	CATSRGPGQGNIGNQPQHF
TRBV5-6	-	CASSLGYEQYF
TRBV28	TRBJ1-2	CASSLPLYQSYGYTF
TRBV25-1	TRBJ2-7	CASSDDREGSYEQYF
TRBV27	-	CASSSRGGAYYEQYF
TRBV28	TRBJ2-5	CASSGTLQETQYF
TRBV19	TRBJ1-2	CASSIDLITGVGGYTF
TRBV4-1	TRBJ1-4	CASSQGTITNEKLFF
TRBV27	TRBJ2-3	CASSLMPGGGTDTQYF
TRBV4-3	TRBJ1-3	CASSQEEGQGPESSGNTIYF
TRBV11-2	TRBJ1-3	CASSLGQGLGNTIYF
TRBV5-8	TRBJ2-5	CASSLAHKGVETQYF
TRBV29-1	TRBJ1-1	CSGQGVRNTLPFF
TRBV10-1	TRBJ1-2	CASSEVSDYGYTF
TRBV7-7	TRBJ2-2	CASSSGQTPNTGELFF
TRBV27	TRBJ2-7	CASSLAGYEQYF
TRBV19	TRBJ1-2	CASSIEGTAGNYGYTF
TRBV10-1	TRBJ2-5	CASSLDWGETQYF
TRBV5-1	TRBJ2-5	CASSFSGTGGETQYF
TRBV9	TRBJ2-5	CASSVTGGTVETQYF
TRBV18	TRBJ1-5	CASSPPAGSGQPQHF
TRBV6-4	TRBJ2-2	CASSRNRNTGELFF
TRBV28	TRBJ2-7	CASSFRQFIYEQYF
TRBV7-6	TRBJ2-1	CASSLVAGKGRGYNEQFF
TRBV4-1	TRBJ1-1	CASSQPGQHTEAFF